Sequencing of this T cell receptor beta chain was carried out in a study of T cells in Graves' hyperthyroidism and ophthalmopathy. Study findings and constraints: Classification by a 13 V-J model distinguished ophthalmopathy from stable hyperthyroidism. The model forecast ophthalmopathy, anticipating it by a median around 6.5 months before onset. Most clonotypes expanded in the thyroid (above 0.001) were also present in blood.

CDR1 and CDR2 from the germline V gene are SGHNT and YENEEA. The trim removed 3 bases at V and 5 bases at J, leaving 7 bases unmatched. There are 16 residues in the CDR3. It was uncontrolled infection, other autoimmune disease, pregnancy or lactation that excluded patients. The table lists this clonotype with a few counts. Its antigen is currently unknown. RNA transcripts provided the source from which TCR beta CDR3 regions were amplified. The HTBI primer set served for first-round RT-PCR of the TCR CDR3. A single record per CDR3 protein comes from TCRdb applying MiXCR to the multiplex PCR reads. Among about 350,000 distinct CDR3 sequences listed, approximately 14% were seen once.

The chain uses TRBV11-3 and TRBJ2-3; 11 bases are a match to TRBD2. This clonotype was obtained from a woman aged 25 to 45 with Graves' hyperthyroidism. Sequenced sample: blood. For the CDR3, the DNA is TGTGCCAGCAGCTTGGGTAGCGGGAGGGCCAGAGATACGCAGTATTTT. Its protein product is CASSLGSGRARDTQYF.